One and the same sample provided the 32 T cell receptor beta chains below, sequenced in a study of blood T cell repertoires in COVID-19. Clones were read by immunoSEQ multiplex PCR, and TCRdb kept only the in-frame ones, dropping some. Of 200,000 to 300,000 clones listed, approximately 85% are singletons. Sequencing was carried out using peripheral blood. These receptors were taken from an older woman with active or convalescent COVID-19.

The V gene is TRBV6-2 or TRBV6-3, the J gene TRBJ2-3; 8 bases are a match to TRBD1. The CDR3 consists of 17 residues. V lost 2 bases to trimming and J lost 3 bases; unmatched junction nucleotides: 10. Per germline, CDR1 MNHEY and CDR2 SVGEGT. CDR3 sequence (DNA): TGTGCCAGCAGTTACCCAGGAGGACAGGGTAAAACAGATACGCAGTATTTT. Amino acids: CASSYPGGQGKTDTQYF.

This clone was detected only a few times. The CDR3 loop is CARRQGPLGSPLHF. The CDR3 region has the DNA TGTGCCCGCAGACAGGGGCCTTTGGGTTCACCCCTCCACTTT. This rearrangement joins TRBV21-1 to TRBJ1-6; TRBD1, the table's D call, lacks a check against the DNA. TRBV21-1 is recorded as a pseudogene. This CDR3 has 14 residues.

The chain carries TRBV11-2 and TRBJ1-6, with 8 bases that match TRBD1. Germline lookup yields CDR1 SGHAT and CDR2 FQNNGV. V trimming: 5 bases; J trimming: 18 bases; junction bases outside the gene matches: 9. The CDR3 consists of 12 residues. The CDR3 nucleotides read TGTGCCAGCAGCCCCTCGACAGGGGTTCCCCACTTT. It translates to CASSPSTGVPHF.

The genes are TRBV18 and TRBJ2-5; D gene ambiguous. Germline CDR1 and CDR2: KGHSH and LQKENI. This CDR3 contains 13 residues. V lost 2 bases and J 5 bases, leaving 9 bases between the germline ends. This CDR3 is CASSPSVLETQYF. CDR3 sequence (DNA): TGTGCCAGCTCACCATCAGTATTGGAGACCCAGTACTTC. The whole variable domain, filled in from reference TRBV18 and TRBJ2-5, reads NAGVMQNPRHLVRRRGQEARLRCSPMKGHSHVYWYRQLPEEGLKFMVYLQKENIIDESGMPKERFSAEFPKEGPSILRIQQVVRGDSAAYFCASSPSVLETQYFGPGTRLLVL.

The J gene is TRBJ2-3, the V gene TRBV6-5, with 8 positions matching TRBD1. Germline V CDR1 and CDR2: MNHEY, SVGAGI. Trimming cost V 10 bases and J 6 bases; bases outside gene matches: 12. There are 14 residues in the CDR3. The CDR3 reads CATRETGAGDTQYF. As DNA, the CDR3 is TGTGCCACCCGAGAGACAGGGGCCGGGGATACGCAGTATTTT.

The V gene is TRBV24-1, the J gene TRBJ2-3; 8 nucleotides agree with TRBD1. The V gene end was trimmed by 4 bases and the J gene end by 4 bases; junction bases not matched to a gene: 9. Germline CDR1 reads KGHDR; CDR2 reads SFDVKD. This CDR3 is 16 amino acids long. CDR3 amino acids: CATSDPGGAGPDTQYF. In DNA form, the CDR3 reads TGTGCCACCAGTGACCCAGGGGGCGCGGGTCCAGATACGCAGTATTTT.

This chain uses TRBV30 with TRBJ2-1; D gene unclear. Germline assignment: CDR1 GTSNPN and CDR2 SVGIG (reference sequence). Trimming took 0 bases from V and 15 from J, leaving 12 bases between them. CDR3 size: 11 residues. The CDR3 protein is CAWSVMGAAFF. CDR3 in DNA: TGTGCCTGGAGTGTCATGGGCGCCGCGTTCTTC.

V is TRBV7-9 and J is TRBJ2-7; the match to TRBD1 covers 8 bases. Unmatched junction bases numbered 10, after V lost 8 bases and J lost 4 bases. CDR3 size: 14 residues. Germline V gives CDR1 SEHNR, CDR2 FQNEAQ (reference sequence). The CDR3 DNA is TGTGCCAGCCAACAGGGGGACAGCGTATACGAGCAGTACTTC. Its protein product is CASQQGDSVYEQYF.

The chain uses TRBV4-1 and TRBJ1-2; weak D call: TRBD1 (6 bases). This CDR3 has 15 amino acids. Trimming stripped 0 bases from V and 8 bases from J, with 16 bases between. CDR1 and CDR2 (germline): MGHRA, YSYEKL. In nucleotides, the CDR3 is TGCGCCAGCAGCCAAGATCCAGGGGTTGGGGGCGGCTACACCTTC. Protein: CASSQDPGVGGGYTF.

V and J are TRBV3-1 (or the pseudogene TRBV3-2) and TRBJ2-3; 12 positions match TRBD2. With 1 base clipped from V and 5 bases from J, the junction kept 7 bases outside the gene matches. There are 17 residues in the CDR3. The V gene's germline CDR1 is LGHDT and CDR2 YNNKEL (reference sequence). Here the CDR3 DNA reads TGTGCCAGCAGCCAAGCCCCTAGCGGGGGGGGTAGAGATACGCAGTATTTT. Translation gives CASSQAPSGGGRDTQYF.

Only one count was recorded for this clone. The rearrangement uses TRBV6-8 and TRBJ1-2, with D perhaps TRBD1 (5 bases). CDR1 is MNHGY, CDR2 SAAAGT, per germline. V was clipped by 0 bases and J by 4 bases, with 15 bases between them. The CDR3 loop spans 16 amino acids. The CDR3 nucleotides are TGTGCCAGCAGTTACTCGATGAAGGGGAGGGTCTATGGCTACACCTTC. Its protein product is CASSYSMKGRVYGYTF.

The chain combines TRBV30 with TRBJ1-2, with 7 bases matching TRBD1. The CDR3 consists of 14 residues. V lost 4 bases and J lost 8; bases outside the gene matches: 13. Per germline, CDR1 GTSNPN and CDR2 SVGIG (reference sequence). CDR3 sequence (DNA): TGTGCCTGGAAAGGGGGCAATTCAGGGGGAGGCTACACCTTC. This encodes CAWKGGNSGGGYTF.

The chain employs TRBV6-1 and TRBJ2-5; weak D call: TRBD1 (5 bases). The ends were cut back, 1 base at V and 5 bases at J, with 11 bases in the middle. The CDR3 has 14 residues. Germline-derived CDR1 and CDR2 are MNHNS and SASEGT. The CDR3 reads CASSEGAGFETQYF. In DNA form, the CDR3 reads TGTGCCAGCAGTGAAGGGGCAGGGTTCGAGACCCAGTACTTC.

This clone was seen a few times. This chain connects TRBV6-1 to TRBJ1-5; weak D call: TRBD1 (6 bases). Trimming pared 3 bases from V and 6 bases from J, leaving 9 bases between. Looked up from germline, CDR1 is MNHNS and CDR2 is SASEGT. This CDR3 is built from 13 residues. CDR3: CASSDRGGQPQHF. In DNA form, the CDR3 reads TGTGCCAGCAGTGACAGGGGTGGTCAGCCCCAGCATTTT.

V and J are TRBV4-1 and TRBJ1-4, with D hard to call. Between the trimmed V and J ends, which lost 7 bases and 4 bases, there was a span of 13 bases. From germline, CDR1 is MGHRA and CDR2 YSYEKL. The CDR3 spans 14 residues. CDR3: CASTQWTYNEKLFF. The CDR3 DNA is TGCGCCAGCACGCAATGGACTTATAATGAAAAACTGTTTTTT.

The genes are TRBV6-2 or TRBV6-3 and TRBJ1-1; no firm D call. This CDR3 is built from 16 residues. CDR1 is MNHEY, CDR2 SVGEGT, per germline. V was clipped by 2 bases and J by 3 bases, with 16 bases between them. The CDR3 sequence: CASSYALGSIYTEAFF. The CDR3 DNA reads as TGTGCCAGCAGTTACGCACTGGGCAGCATCTACACTGAAGCTTTCTTT.

CDR3 residues: CASRWTVTGTEAFF. DNA of the CDR3: TGTGCCAGCAGATGGACAGTTACCGGCACTGAAGCTTTCTTT. V gene TRBV7-8 combines with J gene TRBJ1-1; D possibly corresponds to TRBD1 (6 bases). This CDR3 has 14 residues. Trimming took off 6 bases at V and 4 bases at J, with 15 bases between the two ends. Germline V gene lookup returns CDR1 SGHVS and CDR2 FQNEAQ.

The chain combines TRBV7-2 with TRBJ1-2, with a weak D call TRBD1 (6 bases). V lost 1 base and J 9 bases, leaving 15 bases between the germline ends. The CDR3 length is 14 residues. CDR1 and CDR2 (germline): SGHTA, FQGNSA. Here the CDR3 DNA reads TGTGCCAGCAGCTTAGTACGGGACATGAGCCGCTACACCTTC. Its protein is CASSLVRDMSRYTF. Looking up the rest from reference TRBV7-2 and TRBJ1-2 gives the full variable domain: GAGVSQSPSNKVTEKGKDVELRCDPISGHTALYWYRQSLGQGLEFLIYFQGNSAPDKSGLPSDRFSAERTGGSVSTLTIQRTQQEDSAVYLCASSLVRDMSRYTFGSGTRLTVV.

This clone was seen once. The CDR3 loop reads CASCDRGANEKLFF. CDR3 DNA sequence: TGTGCCAGCTGCGACAGGGGTGCTAATGAAAAACTGTTTTTT. V and J are TRBV2 and TRBJ1-4; TRBD1 matches 8 bases. The length of the CDR3 is 14 residues. The germline V gene encodes CDR1 SNHLY and CDR2 FYNNEI. V lost 8 bases to trimming and J lost 3 bases; unmatched junction nucleotides: 5.

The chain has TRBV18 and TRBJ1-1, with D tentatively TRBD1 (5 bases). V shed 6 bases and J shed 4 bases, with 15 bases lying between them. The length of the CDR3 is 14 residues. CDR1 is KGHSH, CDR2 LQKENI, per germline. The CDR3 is CASSYGEGFTEAFF. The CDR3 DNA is TGTGCCAGCTCGTACGGGGAGGGGTTCACTGAAGCTTTCTTT.

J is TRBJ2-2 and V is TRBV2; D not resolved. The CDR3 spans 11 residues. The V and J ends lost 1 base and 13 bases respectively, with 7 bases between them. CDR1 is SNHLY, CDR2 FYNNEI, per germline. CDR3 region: CASSEGPGLFF. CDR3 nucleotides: TGTGCCAGCAGTGAAGGCCCCGGGCTGTTTTTT.

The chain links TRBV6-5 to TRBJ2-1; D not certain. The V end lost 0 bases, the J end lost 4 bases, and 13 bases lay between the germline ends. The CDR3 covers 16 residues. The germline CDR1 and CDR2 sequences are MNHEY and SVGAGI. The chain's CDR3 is CASSYSRSPGYNEQFF. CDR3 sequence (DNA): TGTGCCAGCAGTTACTCTCGGTCTCCGGGTTACAATGAGCAGTTCTTC.

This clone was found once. The CDR3 sequence: CASWDSRWGYTF. In nucleotides, the CDR3 is TGTGCCAGTTGGGACTCCCGGTGGGGCTACACCTTC. The rearrangement joins TRBV19 to TRBJ1-2, with D possibly TRBD1 on 5 matching bases. Trimming took off 8 bases at V and 8 bases at J, with 15 bases between the two ends. This CDR3 comprises 12 residues. The germline V gene has CDR1 LNHDA and CDR2 SQIVND (reference sequence).

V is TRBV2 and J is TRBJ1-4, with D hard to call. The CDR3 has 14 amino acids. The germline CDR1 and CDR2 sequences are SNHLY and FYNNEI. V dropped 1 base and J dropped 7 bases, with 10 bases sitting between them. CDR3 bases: TGTGCCAGCAGTGAAGTTCCGAGGTCTGAAAAACTGTTTTTT. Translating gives CASSEVPRSEKLFF.

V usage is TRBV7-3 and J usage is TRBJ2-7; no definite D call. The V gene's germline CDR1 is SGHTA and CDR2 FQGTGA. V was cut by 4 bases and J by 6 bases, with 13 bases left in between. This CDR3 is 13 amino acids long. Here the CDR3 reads CASSSSIRSEQYF. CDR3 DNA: TGTGCCAGCAGCTCGTCGATCCGGAGCGAGCAGTACTTC.

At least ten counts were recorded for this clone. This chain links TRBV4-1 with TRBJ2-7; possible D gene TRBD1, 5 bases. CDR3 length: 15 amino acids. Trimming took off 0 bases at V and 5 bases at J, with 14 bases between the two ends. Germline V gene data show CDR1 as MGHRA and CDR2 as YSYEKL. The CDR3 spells CASSQDMAGKNEQYF. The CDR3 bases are TGCGCCAGCAGCCAAGACATGGCAGGGAAAAACGAGCAGTACTTC.

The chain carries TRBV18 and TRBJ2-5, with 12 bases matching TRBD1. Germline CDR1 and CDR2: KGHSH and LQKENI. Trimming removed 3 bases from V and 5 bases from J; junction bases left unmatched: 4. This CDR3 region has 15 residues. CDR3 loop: CASSPPGTGGETQYF. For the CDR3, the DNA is TGTGCCAGCTCACCCCCCGGGACAGGGGGCGAGACCCAGTACTTC.

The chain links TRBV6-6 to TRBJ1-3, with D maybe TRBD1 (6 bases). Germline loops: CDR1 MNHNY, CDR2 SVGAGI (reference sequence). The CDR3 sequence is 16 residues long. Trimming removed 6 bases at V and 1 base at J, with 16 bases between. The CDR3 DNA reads TGTGCCAGCAGCCACCTTAGGGACACATCTGGAAACACCATATATTTT. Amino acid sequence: CASSHLRDTSGNTIYF.

The CDR3 region is CASSPTWDSVYYTF. DNA of the CDR3: TGTGCCAGCAGCCCGACTTGGGACAGCGTATACTACACCTTC. The chain carries TRBV9 and TRBJ1-2; 7 nucleotides agree with TRBD1. The CDR3 extends over 14 amino acids. The V and J ends lost 4 bases and 10 bases, in that order; junction bases with no gene match: 13. Germline assignment: CDR1 SGDLS and CDR2 YYNGEE.

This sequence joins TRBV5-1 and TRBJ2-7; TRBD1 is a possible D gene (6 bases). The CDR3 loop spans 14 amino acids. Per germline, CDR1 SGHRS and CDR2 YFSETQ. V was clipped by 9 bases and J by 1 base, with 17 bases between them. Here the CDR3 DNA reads TGCGCCACCGGACTGGGGACACCATCCTACGAGCAGTACTTC. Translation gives CATGLGTPSYEQYF.

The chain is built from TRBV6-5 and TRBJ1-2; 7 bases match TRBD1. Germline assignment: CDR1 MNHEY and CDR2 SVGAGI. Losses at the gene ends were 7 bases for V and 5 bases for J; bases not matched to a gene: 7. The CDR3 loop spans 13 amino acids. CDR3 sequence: CASNRNRGYGYTF. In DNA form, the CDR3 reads TGTGCCAGCAACAGAAACAGGGGTTATGGCTACACCTTC.

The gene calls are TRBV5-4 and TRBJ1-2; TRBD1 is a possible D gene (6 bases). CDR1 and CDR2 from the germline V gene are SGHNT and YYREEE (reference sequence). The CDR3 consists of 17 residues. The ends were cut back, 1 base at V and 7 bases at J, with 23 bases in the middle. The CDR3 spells CASSLPTGSFDLPGYTF. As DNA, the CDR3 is TGTGCCAGCAGCTTGCCGACAGGTTCGTTCGACCTCCCTGGCTACACCTTC.